One and the same sample provided the 22 T cell receptor beta chains below, sequenced in a study of cytomegalovirus exposure and HLA in healthy donors. Use of 60 Vbeta and 13 Jbeta primers characterized the PCR. Data came from immunoSEQ multiplex PCR; TCRdb stores just in-frame clones and leaves some out. This repertoire shows about 170,000 clones, 82% found once; its top ten account for about 1.6%. Sequencing was performed on PBMCs. These receptors all stem from a girl aged 5-17 years in good health and CMV-seropositive.

This clone was recorded a few times. This sequence joins TRBV5-1 and TRBJ2-1; D perhaps matches TRBD2 (6 bases). The germline CDR1 and CDR2 sequences are SGHRS and YFSETQ. V was cut by 4 bases and J by 1 base, with 12 bases left in between. CDR3 length: 15 amino acids. The CDR3, as DNA: TGCGCCAGCAGCGGGGCGACTAGTTCCTACAATGAGCAGTTCTTC. It translates to CASSGATSSYNEQFF.

The chain links TRBV27 to TRBJ2-2; D perhaps matches TRBD1 (5 bases). The V and J ends lost 4 bases and 4 bases respectively, with 16 bases between them. Germline CDR1 and CDR2: MNHEY and SMNVEV (reference sequence). The CDR3 totals 16 residues. Here the CDR3 reads CASSYDASRATGELFF. The CDR3 DNA sequence: TGTGCCAGCAGTTATGACGCAAGCAGGGCCACCGGGGAGCTGTTTTTT.

The chain joins TRBV13 to TRBJ2-3; D is perhaps TRBD1 (5 bases). V lost 5 bases, J lost 12 bases, and 15 bases lay in between. Germline loops: CDR1 PRHDT, CDR2 FYEKMQ (reference sequence). The CDR3 is 12 residues long. In nucleotides, the CDR3 is TGTGCCAGCAGCCCAGGGTATTCAACTCAGTATTTT. Protein sequence: CASSPGYSTQYF.

The chain recombines TRBV7-8 with TRBJ2-1, with D possibly being TRBD2 (5 bases). The CDR3 is made up of 16 amino acids. Germline loops: CDR1 SGHVS, CDR2 FQNEAQ. Trimming left V 5 bases short and J 5 bases short, with 19 bases between. In nucleotides, the CDR3 is TGTGCCAGCAGCCCCGGGGATCCCTCGACGAACAATGAGCAGTTCTTC. Encoded protein: CASSPGDPSTNNEQFF.

This clone has only a few counts. The rearrangement uses TRBV29-1 and TRBJ1-1, with D possibly being TRBD1 (5 bases). This CDR3 comprises 14 residues. The V end lost 7 bases, the J end lost 0 bases, and 15 bases lay between the germline ends. CDR1 SQVTM and CDR2 ANQGSEA come from the germline V gene. CDR3 residues: CSAMRTLMNTEAFF. The CDR3 DNA reads as TGCAGCGCGATGAGGACACTTATGAACACTGAAGCTTTCTTT.

The chain has TRBV28 and TRBJ2-5; 9 nucleotides line up with TRBD2. Trimming cost V 3 bases and J 3 bases; bases outside gene matches: 11. CDR1 MDHEN and CDR2 SYDVKM come from the germline V gene. This CDR3 has 17 amino acids. CDR3 sequence (DNA): TGTGCCAGCAGTTTTGAGGCGGCTAGCGGGATGGAAGAGACCCAGTACTTC. Protein sequence: CASSFEAASGMEETQYF.

The chain is built from TRBV7-2 and TRBJ2-5; 15 bases agree with TRBD2. Per germline, CDR1 SGHTA and CDR2 FQGNSA. The CDR3 totals 17 residues. V gave up 5 bases and J gave up 2 bases; unmatched junction bases: 6. The CDR3 sequence is CASSLGLAGGRQETQYF. CDR3 sequence (DNA): TGTGCCAGCAGCCTCGGACTAGCGGGGGGGCGACAAGAGACCCAGTACTTC.

This chain uses TRBV5-4 with TRBJ2-7, with 8 bases that match TRBD2. With 2 bases clipped from V and 3 bases from J, the junction kept 1 base outside the gene matches. The CDR3 sequence is 13 residues long. Germline CDR1 and CDR2: SGHNT and YYREEE (reference sequence). The chain's CDR3 is CASSFSGIYEQYF. Here the CDR3 DNA reads TGTGCCAGCAGCTTTAGCGGGATCTACGAGCAGTACTTC.

This chain joins TRBV27 and TRBJ2-1, with TRBD1 matching 7 bases. This CDR3 is 16 amino acids long. Germline CDR1 and CDR2: MNHEY and SMNVEV (reference sequence). Trimming removed 3 bases from V and 4 bases from J; junction bases left unmatched: 9. CDR3 loop: CASSFQGGEKYNEQFF. CDR3 DNA: TGTGCCAGCAGTTTCCAAGGGGGCGAAAAATACAATGAGCAGTTCTTC.

This chain joins TRBV7-6 and TRBJ1-2, with D perhaps matching TRBD1 (6 bases). With 5 bases removed from V and 3 bases from J, the gap between germline ends came to 22 bases. The germline V gene has CDR1 SGHVS and CDR2 FNYEAQ. CDR3 length: 17 amino acids. CDR3 in amino acids: CASSPGRGALLDYGYTF. The CDR3 coding sequence is TGTGCCAGCAGCCCGGGACGGGGGGCCTTATTGGACTATGGCTACACCTTC.

The V call is TRBV7-9, the J call TRBJ2-1, with D possibly matching TRBD1 (6 bases). There are 15 residues in the CDR3. CDR1 SEHNR and CDR2 FQNEAQ come from the germline V gene (reference sequence). With 5 bases removed from V and 4 bases from J, the gap between germline ends came to 15 bases. The CDR3 nucleotides read TGTGCCAGCAGCCCCAGGGGCGAGCCTTACAATGAGCAGTTCTTC. Translating gives CASSPRGEPYNEQFF.

This clone was picked up a small number of times. The rearrangement links TRBV25-1 to TRBJ1-4; 7 bases align to TRBD1. This CDR3 region has 14 residues. Germline assignment: CDR1 MGHDK and CDR2 SYGVNS. The trim removed 7 bases at V and 4 bases at J, leaving 6 bases unmatched. For the CDR3, the DNA is TGTGCCAGCAACGACAGGGAAGATAATGAAAAACTGTTTTTT. Amino acid sequence: CASNDREDNEKLFF.

V gene TRBV2 combines with J gene TRBJ2-5, with 10 positions matching TRBD2. The CDR3 has 15 amino acids. The V gene end was trimmed by 2 bases and the J gene end by 9 bases; junction bases not matched to a gene: 9. The germline gives CDR1 SNHLY, CDR2 FYNNEI. CDR3 nucleotides: TGTGCCAGCAGTGAAAGGAGCGGGGGGGCCGGGTCCCAGTACTTC. Its protein is CASSERSGGAGSQYF. Complete variable domain (other parts from reference TRBV2 and TRBJ2-5): EPEVTQTPSHQVTQMGQEVILRCVPISNHLYFYWYRQILGQKVEFLVSFYNNEISEKSEIFDDQFSVERPDGSNFTLKIRSTKLEDSAMYFCASSERSGGAGSQYFGPGTRLLVL.

The genes are TRBV29-1 and TRBJ2-1; 10 bases align to TRBD2. The V gene end was trimmed by 5 bases and the J gene end by 3 bases; junction bases not matched to a gene: 13. Germline CDR1 reads SQVTM; CDR2 reads ANQGSEA. This CDR3 region has 17 residues. In DNA, the CDR3 is TGCAGCGTTATGACCCTAGCGGGAGAGTCGGGCTACAATGAGCAGTTCTTC. Translating it yields CSVMTLAGESGYNEQFF.

The CDR3 here is CASSLSPETGVNTQYF. As DNA, the CDR3 is TGTGCCAGCAGCTTAAGTCCGGAAACAGGGGTAAATACGCAGTATTTT. The chain combines TRBV7-3 with TRBJ2-3; the match to TRBD1 covers 7 bases. Germline V CDR1 and CDR2: SGHTA, FQGTGA. J gave up 7 bases and V 1 base, and 11 bases lay outside the gene matches. CDR3 size: 16 residues. The full variable domain, with the rest looked up from reference TRBV7-3 and TRBJ2-3, is GAGVSQTPSNKVTEKGKYVELRCDPISGHTALYWYRQSLGQGPEFLIYFQGTGAADDSGLPNDRFFAVRPEGSVSTLKIQRTERGDSAVYLCASSLSPETGVNTQYFGPGTRLTVL.

This rearrangement joins TRBV19 to TRBJ2-7, with 12 bases that match TRBD2. V was pared by 0 bases and J by 7 bases, with 10 bases of the junction left unmatched. The CDR3 is 17 residues long. CDR1 and CDR2 (germline): LNHDA, SQIVND (reference sequence). The CDR3 reads CASSIDGRTSGRPEQYF. Here the CDR3 DNA reads TGTGCCAGTAGTATAGATGGCCGTACTAGCGGGAGGCCGGAGCAGTACTTC.

The J gene is TRBJ2-7, the V gene TRBV11-2, with unresolved D. Germline V gene lookup returns CDR1 SGHAT and CDR2 FQNNGV. The CDR3 has 13 residues. Trimming took 5 bases from V and 1 from J, leaving 9 bases between them. The CDR3 DNA follows: TGTGCCAGCAGCCATCCCAGATCCTACGAGCAGTACTTC. Translation: CASSHPRSYEQYF.

The rearrangement uses TRBV25-1 and TRBJ2-1; 10 bases match TRBD2. The CDR3 is 17 amino acids. Germline assignment: CDR1 MGHDK and CDR2 SYGVNS. V lost 3 bases and J lost 3; bases outside the gene matches: 8. CDR3 sequence (DNA): TGTGCCAGCAGTGAGAAGGCCGGACTAGCGGTCTACAATGAGCAGTTCTTC. It yields the protein CASSEKAGLAVYNEQFF.

J is TRBJ2-7 and V is TRBV5-1, with TRBD2 as a possible D gene (7 bases). Germline lookup yields CDR1 SGHRS and CDR2 YFSETQ. Deletions cut 4 bases from V and 3 bases from J, with 17 bases between. This CDR3 spans 15 amino acids. CDR3 DNA sequence: TGCGCCAGCAGCGGAGGGGGGGACTACCTCTACGAGCAGTACTTC. Its protein product is CASSGGGDYLYEQYF.

V gene TRBV5-1 combines with J gene TRBJ2-1, with unresolved D. The CDR3 totals 11 residues. Trimming shortened V by 4 bases and J by 8 bases, and 7 bases separated the two germline ends. Germline V gene sequence: CDR1 SGHRS, CDR2 YFSETQ. The CDR3 is CASSLSDEQFF. CDR3 DNA sequence: TGCGCCAGCAGCCTGAGCGATGAGCAGTTCTTC.

As DNA, the CDR3 is TGTGCCAGTAGTCGCGACCGGGGGGGCCTACGAGAGACCCAGTACTTC. It translates to CASSRDRGGLRETQYF. The rearrangement links TRBV19 to TRBJ2-5, with 8 bases fitting TRBD2. Per the germline V gene, CDR1 is LNHDA and CDR2 is SQIVND (reference sequence). CDR3 length equals 16 residues. The V and J ends lost 5 bases and 4 bases, in that order; junction bases with no gene match: 12.

This clone was recorded once. The chain joins TRBV6-5 to TRBJ2-2; TRBD2 might be the D (5 bases). The CDR3 contains 15 residues. Germline assignment: CDR1 MNHEY and CDR2 SVGAGI. The V and J ends lost 5 bases and 7 bases respectively, with 17 bases between them. The CDR3 nucleotides read TGTGCCAGCAGTATAAGTGGGGAAGCGGTCGGGGAGCTGTTTTTT. It codes for CASSISGEAVGELFF.